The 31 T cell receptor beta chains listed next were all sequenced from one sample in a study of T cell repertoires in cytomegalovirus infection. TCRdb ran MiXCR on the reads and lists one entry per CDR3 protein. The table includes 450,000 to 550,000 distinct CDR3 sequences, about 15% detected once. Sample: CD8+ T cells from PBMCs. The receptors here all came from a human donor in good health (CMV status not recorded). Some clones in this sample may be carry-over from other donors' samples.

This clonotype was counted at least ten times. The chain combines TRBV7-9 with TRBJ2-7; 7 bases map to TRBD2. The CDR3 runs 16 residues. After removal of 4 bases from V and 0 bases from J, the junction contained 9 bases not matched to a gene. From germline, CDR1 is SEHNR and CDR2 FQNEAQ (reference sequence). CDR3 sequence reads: CASSYSRTRGSYEQYF. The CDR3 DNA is TGTGCCAGCAGCTATAGTCGGACTAGAGGCTCCTACGAGCAGTACTTC.

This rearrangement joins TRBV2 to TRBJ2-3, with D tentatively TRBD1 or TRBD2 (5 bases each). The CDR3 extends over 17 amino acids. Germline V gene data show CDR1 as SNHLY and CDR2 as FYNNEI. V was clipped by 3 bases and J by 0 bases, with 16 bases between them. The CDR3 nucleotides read TGTGCCAGCAGTGACAGGGAGAAGTATCCTAGCACAGATACGCAGTATTTT. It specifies CASSDREKYPSTDTQYF.

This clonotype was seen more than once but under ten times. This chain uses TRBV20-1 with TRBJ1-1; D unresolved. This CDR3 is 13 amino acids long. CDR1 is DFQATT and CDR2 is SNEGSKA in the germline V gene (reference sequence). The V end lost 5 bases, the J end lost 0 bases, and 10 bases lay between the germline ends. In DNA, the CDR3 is TGCAGTGCTGGATACGGACTGAACACTGAAGCTTTCTTT. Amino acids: CSAGYGLNTEAFF.

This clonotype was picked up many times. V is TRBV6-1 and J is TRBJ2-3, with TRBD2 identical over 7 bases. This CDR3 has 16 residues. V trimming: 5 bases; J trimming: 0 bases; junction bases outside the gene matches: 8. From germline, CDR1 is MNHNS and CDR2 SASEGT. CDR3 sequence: CASSFRPGGSTDTQYF. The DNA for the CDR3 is TGTGCCAGCAGTTTTCGTCCGGGGGGTAGCACAGATACGCAGTATTTT.

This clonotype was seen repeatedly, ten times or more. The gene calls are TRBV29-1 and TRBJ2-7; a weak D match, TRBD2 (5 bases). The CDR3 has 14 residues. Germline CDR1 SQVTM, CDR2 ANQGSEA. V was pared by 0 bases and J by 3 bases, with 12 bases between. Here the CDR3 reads CSVEDREQNYEQYF. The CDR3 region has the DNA TGCAGCGTTGAAGATCGGGAACAGAACTACGAGCAGTACTTC.

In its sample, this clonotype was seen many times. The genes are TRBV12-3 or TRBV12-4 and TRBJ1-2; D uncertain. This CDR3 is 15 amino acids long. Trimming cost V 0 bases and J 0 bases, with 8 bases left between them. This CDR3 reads CASSLAGPTNYGYTF. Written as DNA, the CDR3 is TGTGCCAGCAGTTTAGCAGGGCCGACTAACTATGGCTACACCTTC.

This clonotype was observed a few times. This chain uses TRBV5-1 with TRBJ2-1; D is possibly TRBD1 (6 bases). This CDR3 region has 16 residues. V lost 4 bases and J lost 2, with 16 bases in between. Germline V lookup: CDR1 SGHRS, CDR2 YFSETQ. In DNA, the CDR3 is TGCGCCAGCAGCCACTACAGGGAAGGAACCTACAATGAGCAGTTCTTC. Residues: CASSHYREGTYNEQFF.

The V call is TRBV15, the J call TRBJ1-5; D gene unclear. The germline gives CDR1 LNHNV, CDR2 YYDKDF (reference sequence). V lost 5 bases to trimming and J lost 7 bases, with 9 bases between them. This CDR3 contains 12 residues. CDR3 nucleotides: TGTGCCACCAGCCTCTGGGAACAGCCCCAGCATTTT. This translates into CATSLWEQPQHF.

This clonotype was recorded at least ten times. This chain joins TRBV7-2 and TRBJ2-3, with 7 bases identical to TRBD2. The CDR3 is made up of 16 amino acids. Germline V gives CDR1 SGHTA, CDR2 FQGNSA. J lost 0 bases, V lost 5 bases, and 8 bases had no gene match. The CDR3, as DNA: TGTGCCAGCAGCCTAAAGGGACTACTGAGCACAGATACGCAGTATTTT. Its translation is CASSLKGLLSTDTQYF.

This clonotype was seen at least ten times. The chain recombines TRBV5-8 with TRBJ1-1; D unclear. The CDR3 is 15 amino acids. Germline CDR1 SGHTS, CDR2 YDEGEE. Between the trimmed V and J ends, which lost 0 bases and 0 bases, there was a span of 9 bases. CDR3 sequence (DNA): TGTGCCAGCAGCTTGGCCCCCTCCATGAACACTGAAGCTTTCTTT. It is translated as CASSLAPSMNTEAFF.

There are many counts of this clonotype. Here the CDR3 DNA reads TGTGCCAGCAGCCAAATAGCGAGCTCCTACAATGAGCAGTTCTTC. Residues: CASSQIASSYNEQFF. The V gene is TRBV7-9, the J gene TRBJ2-1, with D maybe TRBD2 (5 bases). V lost 5 bases and J 0 bases, leaving 11 bases between the germline ends. This CDR3 contains 15 residues. Germline V lookup: CDR1 SEHNR, CDR2 FQNEAQ (reference sequence).

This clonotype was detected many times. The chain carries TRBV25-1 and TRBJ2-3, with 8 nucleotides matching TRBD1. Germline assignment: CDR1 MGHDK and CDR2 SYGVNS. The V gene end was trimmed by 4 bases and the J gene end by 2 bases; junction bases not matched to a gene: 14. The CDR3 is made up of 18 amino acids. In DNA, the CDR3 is TGTGCCAGCAGTGGGCCCAGGGGGCCTTCTCCTTACACAGATACGCAGTATTTT. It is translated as CASSGPRGPSPYTDTQYF.

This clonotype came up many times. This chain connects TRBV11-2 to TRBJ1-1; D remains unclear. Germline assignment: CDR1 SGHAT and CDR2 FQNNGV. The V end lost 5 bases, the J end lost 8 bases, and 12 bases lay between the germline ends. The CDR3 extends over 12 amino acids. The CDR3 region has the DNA TGTGCCAGCAGCGTCGCGAGGACCGAAGCTTTCTTT. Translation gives CASSVARTEAFF.

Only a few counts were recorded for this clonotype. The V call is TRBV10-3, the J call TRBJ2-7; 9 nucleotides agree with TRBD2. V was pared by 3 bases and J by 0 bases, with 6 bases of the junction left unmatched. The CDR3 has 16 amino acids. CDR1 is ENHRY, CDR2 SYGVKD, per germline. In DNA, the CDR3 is TGTGCCATCAGTGATAGCGCGGGAGGGCTCTCCTACGAGCAGTACTTC. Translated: CAISDSAGGLSYEQYF.

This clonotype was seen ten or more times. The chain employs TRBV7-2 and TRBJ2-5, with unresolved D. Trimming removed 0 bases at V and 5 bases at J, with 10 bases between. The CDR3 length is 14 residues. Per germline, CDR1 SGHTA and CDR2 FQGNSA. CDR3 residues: CASSLADDEETQYF. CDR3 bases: TGTGCCAGCAGCTTAGCAGATGACGAGGAGACCCAGTACTTC. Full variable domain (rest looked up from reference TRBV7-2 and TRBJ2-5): GAGVSQSPSNKVTEKGKDVELRCDPISGHTALYWYRQSLGQGLEFLIYFQGNSAPDKSGLPSDRFSAERTGGSVSTLTIQRTQQEDSAVYLCASSLADDEETQYFGPGTRLLVL.

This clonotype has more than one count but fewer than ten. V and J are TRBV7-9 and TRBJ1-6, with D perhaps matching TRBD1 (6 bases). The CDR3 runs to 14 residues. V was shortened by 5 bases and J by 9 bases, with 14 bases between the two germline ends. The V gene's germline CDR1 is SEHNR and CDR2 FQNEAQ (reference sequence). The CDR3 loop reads CASSLGDNSSPLHF. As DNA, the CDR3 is TGTGCCAGCAGCCTGGGGGACAACTCTTCACCCCTCCACTTT.

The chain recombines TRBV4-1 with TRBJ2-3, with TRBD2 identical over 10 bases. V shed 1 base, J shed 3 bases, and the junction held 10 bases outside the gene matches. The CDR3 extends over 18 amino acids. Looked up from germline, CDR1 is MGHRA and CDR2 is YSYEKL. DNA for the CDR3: TGCGCCAGCAGCCAAGGAGCGGGGGGGCCCTTGAGGACAGATACGCAGTATTTT. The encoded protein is CASSQGAGGPLRTDTQYF.

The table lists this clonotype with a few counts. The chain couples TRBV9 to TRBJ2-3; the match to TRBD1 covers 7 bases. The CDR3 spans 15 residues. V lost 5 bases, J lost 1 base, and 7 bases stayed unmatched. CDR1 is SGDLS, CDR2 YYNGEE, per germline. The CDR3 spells CASSPGTVGTDTQYF. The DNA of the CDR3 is TGTGCCAGCAGTCCCGGGACAGTGGGCACAGATACGCAGTATTTT.

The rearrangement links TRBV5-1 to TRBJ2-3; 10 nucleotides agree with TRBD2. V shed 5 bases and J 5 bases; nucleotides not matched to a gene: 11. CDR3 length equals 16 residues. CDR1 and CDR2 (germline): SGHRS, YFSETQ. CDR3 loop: CASSEASGSLGDTQYF. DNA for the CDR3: TGCGCCAGCAGTGAGGCTAGCGGGAGTCTCGGAGATACGCAGTATTTT.

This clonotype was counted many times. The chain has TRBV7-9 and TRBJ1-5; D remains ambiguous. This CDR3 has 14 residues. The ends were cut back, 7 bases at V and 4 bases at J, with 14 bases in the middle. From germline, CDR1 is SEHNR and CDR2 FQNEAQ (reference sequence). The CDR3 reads CASTEGVGNQPQHF. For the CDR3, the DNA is TGTGCCAGCACCGAGGGAGTCGGGAATCAGCCCCAGCATTTT.

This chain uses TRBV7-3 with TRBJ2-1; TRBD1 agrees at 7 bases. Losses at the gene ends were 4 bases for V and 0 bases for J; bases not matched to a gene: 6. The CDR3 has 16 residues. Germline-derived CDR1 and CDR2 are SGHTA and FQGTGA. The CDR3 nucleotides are TGTGCCAGCAGCTCCGCCGGGACAGTCTCCTACAATGAGCAGTTCTTC. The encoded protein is CASSSAGTVSYNEQFF.

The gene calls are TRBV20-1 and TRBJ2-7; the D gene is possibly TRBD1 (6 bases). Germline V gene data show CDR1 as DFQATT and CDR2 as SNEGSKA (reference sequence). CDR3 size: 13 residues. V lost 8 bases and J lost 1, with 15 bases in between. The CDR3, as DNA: TGCAGTACCCGAAGTGACAGGTCCTACGAGCAGTACTTC. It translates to CSTRSDRSYEQYF.

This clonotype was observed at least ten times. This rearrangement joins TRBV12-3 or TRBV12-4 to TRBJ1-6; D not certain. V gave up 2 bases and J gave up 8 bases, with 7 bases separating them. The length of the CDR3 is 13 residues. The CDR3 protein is CASSLLTDSPLHF. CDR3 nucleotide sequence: TGTGCCAGCAGTTTATTAACCGATTCACCCCTCCACTTT.

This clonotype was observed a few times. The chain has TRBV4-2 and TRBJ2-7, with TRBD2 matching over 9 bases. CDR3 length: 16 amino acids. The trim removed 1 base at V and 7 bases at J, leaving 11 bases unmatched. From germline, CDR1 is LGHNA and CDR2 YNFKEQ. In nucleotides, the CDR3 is TGTGCCAGCAGCCAAGTTGGAAGGCGGGAGGGTGGAGAGCAGTACTTC. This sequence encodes CASSQVGRREGGEQYF.

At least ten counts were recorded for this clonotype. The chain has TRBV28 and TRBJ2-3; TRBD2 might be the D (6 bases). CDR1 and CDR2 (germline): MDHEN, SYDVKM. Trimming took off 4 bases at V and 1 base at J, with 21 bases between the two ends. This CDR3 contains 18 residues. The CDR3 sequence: CASSYGEEAGWGTDTQYF. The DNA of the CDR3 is TGTGCCAGCAGTTATGGTGAAGAAGCGGGCTGGGGCACAGATACGCAGTATTTT.

The CDR3 sequence: CASSMGSGGEQYF. The CDR3 DNA sequence: TGTGCCAGTAGTATGGGTAGCGGGGGCGAGCAGTACTTC. The V call is TRBV19, the J call TRBJ2-7; 9 bases match TRBD2. CDR3 size: 13 residues. Germline assignment: CDR1 LNHDA and CDR2 SQIVND (reference sequence). Unmatched junction bases numbered 3, after V lost 3 bases and J lost 6 bases.

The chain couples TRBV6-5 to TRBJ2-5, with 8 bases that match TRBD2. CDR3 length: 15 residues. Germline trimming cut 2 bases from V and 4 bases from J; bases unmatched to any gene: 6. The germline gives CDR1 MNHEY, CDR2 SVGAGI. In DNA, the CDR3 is TGTGCCAGCAGTTACAGGATAGCGGGGATAGAGACCCAGTACTTC. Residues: CASSYRIAGIETQYF.

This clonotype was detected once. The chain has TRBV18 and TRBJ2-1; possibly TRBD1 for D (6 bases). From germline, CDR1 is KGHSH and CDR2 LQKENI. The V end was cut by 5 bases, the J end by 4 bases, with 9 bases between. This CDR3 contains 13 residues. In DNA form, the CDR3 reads TGTGCCAGCTCAGCTCAGGGGTACAATGAGCAGTTCTTC. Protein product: CASSAQGYNEQFF.

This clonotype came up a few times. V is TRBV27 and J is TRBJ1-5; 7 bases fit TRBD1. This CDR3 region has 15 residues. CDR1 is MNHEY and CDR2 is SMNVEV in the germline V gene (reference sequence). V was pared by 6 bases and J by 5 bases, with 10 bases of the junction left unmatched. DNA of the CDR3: TGTGCCAGCAGGCAACAGGGGACAAGAGATCAGCCCCAGCATTTT. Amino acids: CASRQQGTRDQPQHF.

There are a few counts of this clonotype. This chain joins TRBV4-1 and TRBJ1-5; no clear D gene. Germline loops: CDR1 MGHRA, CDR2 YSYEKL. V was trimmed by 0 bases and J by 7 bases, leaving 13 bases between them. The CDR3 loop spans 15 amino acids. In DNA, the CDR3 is TGCGCCAGCAGCCAAGATGAGGGTCGTGGGCAGCCCCAGCATTTT. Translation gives CASSQDEGRGQPQHF.

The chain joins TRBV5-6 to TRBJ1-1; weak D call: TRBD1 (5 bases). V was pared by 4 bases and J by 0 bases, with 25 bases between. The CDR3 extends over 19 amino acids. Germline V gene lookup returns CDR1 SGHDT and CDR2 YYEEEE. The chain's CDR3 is CASSPPTQGPVFLNTEAFF. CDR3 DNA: TGTGCCAGCAGCCCGCCCACCCAGGGCCCGGTATTCTTGAACACTGAAGCTTTCTTT.